The TCR beta chain described here comes from a study of T cells in Graves' hyperthyroidism and ophthalmopathy (dated by TCRdb to 2018 to 2020). The study in broad terms: Peripheral blood was collected at initial diagnosis, before any treatment. For training and testing, the approximately 97 patients in the discovery cohort were randomly divided in a 7:3 ratio. Following sampling, methimazole starting at 30 mg daily was given to hyperthyroidism patients, and high-dose intravenous methylprednisolone was given to ophthalmopathy patients. TCR Vbeta CDR3 sequencing of 120 to 150 peripheral blood samples (43 ophthalmopathy, approximately 80 hyperthyroidism and roughly 17 progressor patients) is reported in the paper. TCR V-J signatures able to tell the groups apart were searched for in a discovery cohort of 90 to 100 patients, of whom around 42 had Graves' ophthalmopathy and 55 to 60 had stable Graves' hyperthyroidism. In several Graves' hyperthyroidism patients, the study also compared T-cell repertoires from thyroid tissue with T-cell repertoires from blood. An independent validation cohort of fewer than 20 hyperthyroidism patients and approximately 16 patients who later progressed to ophthalmopathy tested prospective prediction of ophthalmopathy. Results the study describes overall, beyond this receptor: In validation, the model predicted progression to ophthalmopathy with approximately 70% sensitivity and 72.22% specificity, a median of roughly seven months before onset. Sample size was not statistically predetermined, and blinding of investigators to group allocation was not performed. A 13 V-J signature model separated ophthalmopathy from stable hyperthyroidism, with 87.88% sensitivity and about 81% specificity in cross-validation and 80%/75% in testing. Most expanded thyroid clonotypes (frequency above 0.001) were also detected in blood, suggesting blood repertoires may reflect thyroid immune responses.

This clonotype was recorded at least ten times. The antigen it recognizes is unknown. No base quality information exists; no much larger clone differs at one position. Moderately to severely active disease, a Clinical Activity Score of at least 3, a NOSPECS grade of at least 4, and a duration under 3 months were present in ophthalmopathy patients. Patients with uncontrolled infections, other autoimmune diseases, pregnancy or lactation were excluded. Diagnoses relied on clinical symptoms, serum thyroxine and TRAb, thyroid ultrasound and orbital computed tomography. Ficoll-Paque density gradient centrifugation was used to isolate PBMCs from 10 ml of fresh peripheral blood. Trizol reagent was used to extract total RNA, and RNA quality was then checked on an Agilent 2100 Bioanalyzer. As encoded in the germline V gene, CDR1 is MNHNS while CDR2 is SASEGT. The V end loses 4 bases and the J end loses 1 base, and a stretch of 17 bases separates them. The CDR3, from cysteine to phenylalanine, totals 17 residues. Just CDR3 DNA is preserved here, 51 bases in frame from base 1.

TCR beta CDR3 regions were amplified from RNA transcripts. For the first round of RT-PCR on the TCR CDR3, the HTBI primer set was used together with the Qiagen OneStep RT-PCR kit. Libraries were constructed in a second round of multiplex PCR, after which size selection and purification were performed. Libraries were sequenced paired-end with 100 bp reads on an Illumina HiSeq2000. Under the source paper's analysis protocol: SOAPnuke was used to process the raw data, removing reads that contained adapters or uncalled bases, had a mean Phred below 15, or lacked an exact match to the constant primer or identifier. High-quality paired reads were merged using COPE v1.2.5, and each unique nucleotide sequence was defined as a clonotype. Clonotypes were aligned to IMGT TRBV, TRBD and TRBJ reference segments using MiTCR v1.1. The analysis was restricted to V-J combinations with a frequency above 0.0001, which together covered about 99% of the repertoires. A TCS score was defined as the ratio between F50 (clonal expansion) and ExV (chaos), using BLOSUM62-based TCRdist between CDR3 peptides within each V-J. Welch's t-statistics and random forest reduced fewer than 550 V-J features to roughly 13, which were used in a naive Bayes classifier (R e1071). The public reads were reanalyzed by TCRdb: fastp trimming at Q25, MiXCR alignment, in-frame beta chains only. Rows merge per CDR3 protein into single entries with the most common DNA and genes. It is TCRdb's table, rather than the study itself, that gives the V and J calls and clone size. This sample has a few hundred thousand distinct CDR3 sequences in its table, and about a sixth of those were observed once. The ten largest clones capture 15% to 20% of the sample.

The receptor's source is a woman between 18 and 30 years old with Graves' ophthalmopathy. The sequence links TRBV6-1 to TRBJ1-5; a weak D assignment points to TRBD1 (6 bases agree). The sequenced material came from blood. The base sequence is TGTGCCAGCAGTGCAGACCCGGGACACAGAAGCAATCAGCCCCAGCATTTT. Its product reads: CASSADPGHRSNQPQHF.